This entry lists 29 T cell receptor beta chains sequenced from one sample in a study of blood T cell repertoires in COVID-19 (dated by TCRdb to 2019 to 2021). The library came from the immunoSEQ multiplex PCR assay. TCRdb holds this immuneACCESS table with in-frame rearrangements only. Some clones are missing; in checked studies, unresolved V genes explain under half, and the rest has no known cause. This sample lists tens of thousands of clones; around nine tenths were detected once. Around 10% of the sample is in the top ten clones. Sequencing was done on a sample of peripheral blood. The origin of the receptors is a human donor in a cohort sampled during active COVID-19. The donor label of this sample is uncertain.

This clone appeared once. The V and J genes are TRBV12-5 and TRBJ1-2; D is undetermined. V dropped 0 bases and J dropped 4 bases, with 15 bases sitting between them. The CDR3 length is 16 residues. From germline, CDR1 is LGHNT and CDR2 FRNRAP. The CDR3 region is CASGLVVTSHSYGYTF. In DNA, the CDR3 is TGTGCTAGTGGTTTGGTTGTCACTAGCCACAGCTATGGCTACACCTTC. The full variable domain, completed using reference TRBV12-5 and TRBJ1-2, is DARVTQTPRHKVTEMGQEVTMRCQPILGHNTVFWYRQTMMQGLELLAYFRNRAPLDDSGMPKDRFSAEMPDATLATLKIQPSEPRDSAVYFCASGLVVTSHSYGYTFGSGTRLTVV.

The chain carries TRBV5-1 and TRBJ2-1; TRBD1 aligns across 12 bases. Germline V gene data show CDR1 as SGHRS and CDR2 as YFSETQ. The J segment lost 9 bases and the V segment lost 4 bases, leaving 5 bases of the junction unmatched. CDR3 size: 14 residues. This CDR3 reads CASSGGQGAAEQFF. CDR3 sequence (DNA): TGCGCCAGCAGCGGGGGACAGGGGGCTGCTGAGCAGTTCTTC.

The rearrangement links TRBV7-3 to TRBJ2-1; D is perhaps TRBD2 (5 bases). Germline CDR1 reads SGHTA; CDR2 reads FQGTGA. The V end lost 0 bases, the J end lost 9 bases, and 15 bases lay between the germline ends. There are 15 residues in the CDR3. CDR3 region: CASSLTASSMGEQFF. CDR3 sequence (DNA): TGTGCCAGCAGCTTAACAGCTAGCAGCATGGGTGAGCAGTTCTTC.

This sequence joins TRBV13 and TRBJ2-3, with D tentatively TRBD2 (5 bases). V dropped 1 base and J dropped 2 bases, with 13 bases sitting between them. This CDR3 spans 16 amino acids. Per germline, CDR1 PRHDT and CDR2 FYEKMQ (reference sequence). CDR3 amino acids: CASSLDGLAVTDTQYF. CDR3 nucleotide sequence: TGTGCCAGCAGCTTAGATGGCCTAGCAGTCACAGATACGCAGTATTTT.

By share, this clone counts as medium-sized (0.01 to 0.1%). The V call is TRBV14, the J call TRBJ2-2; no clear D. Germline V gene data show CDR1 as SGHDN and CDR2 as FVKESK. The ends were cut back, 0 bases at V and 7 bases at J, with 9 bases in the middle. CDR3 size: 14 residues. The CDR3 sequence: CASSQDNLYGELFF. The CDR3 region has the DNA TGTGCCAGCAGCCAAGACAACCTCTACGGGGAGCTGTTTTTT.

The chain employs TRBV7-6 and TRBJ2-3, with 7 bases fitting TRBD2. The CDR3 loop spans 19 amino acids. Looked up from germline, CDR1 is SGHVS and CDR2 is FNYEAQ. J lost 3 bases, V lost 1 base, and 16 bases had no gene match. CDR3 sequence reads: CASSLVPASGGVWTDTQYF. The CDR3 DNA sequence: TGTGCCAGCAGCTTAGTCCCGGCTAGCGGAGGGGTTTGGACAGATACGCAGTATTTT. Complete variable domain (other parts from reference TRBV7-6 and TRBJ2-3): GAGVSQSPRYKVTKRGQDVALRCDPISGHVSLYWYRQALGQGPEFLTYFNYEAQQDKSGLPNDRFSAERPEGSISTLTIQRTEQRDSAMYRCASSLVPASGGVWTDTQYFGPGTRLTVL.

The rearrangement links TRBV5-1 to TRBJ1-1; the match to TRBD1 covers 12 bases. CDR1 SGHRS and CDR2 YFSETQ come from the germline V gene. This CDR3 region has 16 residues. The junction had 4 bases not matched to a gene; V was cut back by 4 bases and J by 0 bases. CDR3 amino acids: CASSGGQGAMNTEAFF. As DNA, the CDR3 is TGCGCCAGCAGCGGGGGACAGGGGGCGATGAACACTGAAGCTTTCTTT. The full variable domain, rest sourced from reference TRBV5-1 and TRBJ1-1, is KAGVTQTPRYLIKTRGQQVTLSCSPISGHRSVSWYQQTPGQGLQFLFEYFSETQRNKGNFPGRFSGRQFSNSRSEMNVSTLELGDSALYLCASSGGQGAMNTEAFFGQGTRLTVV.

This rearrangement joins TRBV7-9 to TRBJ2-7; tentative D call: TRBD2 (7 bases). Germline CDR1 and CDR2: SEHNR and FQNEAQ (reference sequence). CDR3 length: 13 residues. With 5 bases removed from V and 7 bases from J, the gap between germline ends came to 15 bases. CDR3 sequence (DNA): TGTGCCAGCAGCCGGGGCGGGGGCCCAGAGCAGTACTTC. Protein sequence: CASSRGGGPEQYF.

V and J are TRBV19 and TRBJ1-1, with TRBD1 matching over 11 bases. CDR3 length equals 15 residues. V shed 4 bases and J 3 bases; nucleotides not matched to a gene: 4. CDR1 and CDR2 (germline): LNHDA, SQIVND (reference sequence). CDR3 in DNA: TGTGCCAGTAGTAGGCGGACAGGGGGCGACACTGAAGCTTTCTTT. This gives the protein CASSRRTGGDTEAFF.

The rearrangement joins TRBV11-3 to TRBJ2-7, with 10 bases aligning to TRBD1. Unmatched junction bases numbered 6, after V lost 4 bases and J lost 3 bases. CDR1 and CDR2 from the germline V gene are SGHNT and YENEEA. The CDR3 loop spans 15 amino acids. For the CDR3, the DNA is TGTGCCAGCAGCTCCCCCGACAGGGGGCTCTACGAGCAGTACTTC. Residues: CASSSPDRGLYEQYF.

DNA for the CDR3: TGTGCCAGCAGCTCACTAGCGGGGACGTACGAGCAGTACTTC. It specifies CASSSLAGTYEQYF. The rearrangement joins TRBV11-3 to TRBJ2-7; 10 nucleotides agree with TRBD2. J was trimmed by 4 bases and V by 4 bases; bases with no gene match: 4. CDR3 length: 14 residues. Germline CDR1 reads SGHNT; CDR2 reads YENEEA.

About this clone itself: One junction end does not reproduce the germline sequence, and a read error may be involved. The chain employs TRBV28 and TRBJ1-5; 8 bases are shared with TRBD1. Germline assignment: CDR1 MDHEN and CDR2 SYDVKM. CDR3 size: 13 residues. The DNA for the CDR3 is TGTGCCAGCAGCGGACAGGGCAACCAGCCCCAGCATTTT. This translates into CASSGQGNQPQHF.

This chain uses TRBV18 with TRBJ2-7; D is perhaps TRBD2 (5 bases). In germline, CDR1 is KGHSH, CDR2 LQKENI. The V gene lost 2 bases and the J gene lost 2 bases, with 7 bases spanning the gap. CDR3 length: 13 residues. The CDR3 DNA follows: TGTGCCAGCTCACCAACGGGGACCTACGAGCAGTACTTC. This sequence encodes CASSPTGTYEQYF.

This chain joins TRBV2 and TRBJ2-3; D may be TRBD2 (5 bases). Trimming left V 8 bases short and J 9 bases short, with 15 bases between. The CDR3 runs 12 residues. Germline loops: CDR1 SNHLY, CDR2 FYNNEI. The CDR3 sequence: CASLEAIATQYF. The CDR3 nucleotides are TGTGCCAGCCTCGAGGCGATAGCGACGCAGTATTTT.

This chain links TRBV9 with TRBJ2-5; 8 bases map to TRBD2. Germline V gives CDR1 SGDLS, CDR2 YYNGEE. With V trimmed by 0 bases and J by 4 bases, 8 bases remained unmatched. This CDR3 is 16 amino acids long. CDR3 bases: TGTGCCAGCAGCGTAGATGCGGGAGGCGTCGGAGAGACCCAGTACTTC. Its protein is CASSVDAGGVGETQYF.

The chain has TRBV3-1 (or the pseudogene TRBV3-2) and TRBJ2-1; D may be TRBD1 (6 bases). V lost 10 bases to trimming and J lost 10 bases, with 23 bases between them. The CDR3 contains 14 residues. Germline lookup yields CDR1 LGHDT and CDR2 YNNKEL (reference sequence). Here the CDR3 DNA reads TGTGCCACCGCCAGGGACAACCTCCCACGGGAGCAGTTCTTC. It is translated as CATARDNLPREQFF.

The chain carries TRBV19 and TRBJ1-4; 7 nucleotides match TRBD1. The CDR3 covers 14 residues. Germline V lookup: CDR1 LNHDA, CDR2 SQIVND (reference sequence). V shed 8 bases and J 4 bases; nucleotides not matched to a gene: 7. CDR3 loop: CASFTGVNNEKLFF. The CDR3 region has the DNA TGTGCCAGTTTTACAGGGGTAAATAATGAAAAACTGTTTTTT.

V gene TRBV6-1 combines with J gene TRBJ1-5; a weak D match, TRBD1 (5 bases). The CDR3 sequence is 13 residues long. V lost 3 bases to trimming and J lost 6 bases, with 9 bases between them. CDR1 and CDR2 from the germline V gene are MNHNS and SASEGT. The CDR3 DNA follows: TGTGCCAGCAGTGAGGGGCGCGGTCAGCCCCAGCATTTT. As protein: CASSEGRGQPQHF.

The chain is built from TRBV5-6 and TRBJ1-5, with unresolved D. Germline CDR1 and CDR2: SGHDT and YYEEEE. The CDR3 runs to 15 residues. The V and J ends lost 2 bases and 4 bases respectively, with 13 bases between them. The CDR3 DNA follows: TGTGCCAGCAGCTTCACTCGGGAGCTAAATCAGCCCCAGCATTTT. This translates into CASSFTRELNQPQHF.

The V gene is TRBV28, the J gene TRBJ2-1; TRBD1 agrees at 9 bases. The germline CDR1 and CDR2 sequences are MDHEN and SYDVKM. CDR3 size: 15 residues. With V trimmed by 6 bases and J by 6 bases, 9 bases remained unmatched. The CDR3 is CASSTGTGNVNEQFF. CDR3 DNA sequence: TGTGCCAGCAGCACCGGGACAGGGAACGTCAATGAGCAGTTCTTC. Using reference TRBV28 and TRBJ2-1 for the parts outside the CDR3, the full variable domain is DVKVTQSSRYLVKRTGEKVFLECVQDMDHENMFWYRQDPGLGLRLIYFSYDVKMKEKGDIPEGYSVSREKKERFSLILESASTNQTSMYLCASSTGTGNVNEQFFGPGTRLTVL.

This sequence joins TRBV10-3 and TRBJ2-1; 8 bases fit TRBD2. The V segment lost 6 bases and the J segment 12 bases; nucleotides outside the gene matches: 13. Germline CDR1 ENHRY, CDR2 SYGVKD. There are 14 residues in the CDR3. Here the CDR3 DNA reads TGTGCCATCAGGAGCGGGAGCATCGCTGGGTCGCAGTTCTTC. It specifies CAIRSGSIAGSQFF.

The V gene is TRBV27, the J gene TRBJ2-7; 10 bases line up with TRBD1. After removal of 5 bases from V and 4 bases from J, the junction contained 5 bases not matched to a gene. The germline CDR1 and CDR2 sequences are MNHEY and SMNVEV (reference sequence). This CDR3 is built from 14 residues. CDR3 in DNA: TGTGCCAGCAGTCCATGGGACAGGGGATACGAGCAGTACTTC. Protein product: CASSPWDRGYEQYF.

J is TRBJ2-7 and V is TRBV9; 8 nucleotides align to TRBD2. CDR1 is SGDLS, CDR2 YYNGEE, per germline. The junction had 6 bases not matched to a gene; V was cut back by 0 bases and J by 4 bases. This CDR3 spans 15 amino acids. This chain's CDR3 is CASSVAAGGWYEQYF. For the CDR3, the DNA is TGTGCCAGCAGCGTAGCGGCGGGAGGCTGGTACGAGCAGTACTTC.

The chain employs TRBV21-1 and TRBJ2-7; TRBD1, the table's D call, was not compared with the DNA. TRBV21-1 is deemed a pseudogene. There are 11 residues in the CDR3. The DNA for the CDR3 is TGTGCCAGCAGCTGTACAGGGTTTGATAACTTC. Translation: CASSCTGFDNF.

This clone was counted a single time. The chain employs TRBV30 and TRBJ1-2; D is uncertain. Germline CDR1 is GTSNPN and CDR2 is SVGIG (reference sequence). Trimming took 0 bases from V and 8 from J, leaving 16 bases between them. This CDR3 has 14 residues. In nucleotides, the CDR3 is TGTGCCTGGAGTGTACAAGCGGCAGCGGACGGCTACACCTTC. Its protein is CAWSVQAAADGYTF.

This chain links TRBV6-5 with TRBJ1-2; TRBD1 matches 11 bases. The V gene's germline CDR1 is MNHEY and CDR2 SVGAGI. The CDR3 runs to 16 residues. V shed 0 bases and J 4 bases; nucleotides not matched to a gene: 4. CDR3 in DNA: TGTGCCAGCAGTTACTCGAGGACAGGGGGCGGCTATGGCTACACCTTC. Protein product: CASSYSRTGGGYGYTF.

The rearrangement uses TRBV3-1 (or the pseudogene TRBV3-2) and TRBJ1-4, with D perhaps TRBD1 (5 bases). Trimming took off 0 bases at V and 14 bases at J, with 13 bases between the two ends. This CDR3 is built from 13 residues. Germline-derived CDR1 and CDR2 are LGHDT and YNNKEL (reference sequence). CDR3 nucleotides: TGTGCCAGCAGCCAAGATTCCGGCGGGGGGCTGTTTTTT. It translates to CASSQDSGGGLFF.

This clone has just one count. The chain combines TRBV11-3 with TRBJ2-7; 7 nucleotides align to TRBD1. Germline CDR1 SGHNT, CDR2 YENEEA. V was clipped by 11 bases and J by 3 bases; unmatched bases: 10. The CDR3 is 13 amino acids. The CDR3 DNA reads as TGTGCCGTTCCGGGACAGCAAGACTACGAGCAGTACTTC. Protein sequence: CAVPGQQDYEQYF.

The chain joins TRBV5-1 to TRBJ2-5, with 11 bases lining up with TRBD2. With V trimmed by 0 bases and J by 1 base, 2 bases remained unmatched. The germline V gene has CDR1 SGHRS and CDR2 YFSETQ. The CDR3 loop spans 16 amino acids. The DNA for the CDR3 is TGCGCCAGCAGCTTGGCCGGGACTAGCGGCCAAGAGACCCAGTACTTC. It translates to CASSLAGTSGQETQYF.